This is a list of T cell receptor beta chains from one sample in a study of siplizumab effects on memory and regulatory T cells. Clones were read by immunoSEQ multiplex PCR, and TCRdb kept only the in-frame ones, dropping some. The profile shows some 120,000 clones, 90% to 95% of them singletons. The sequenced sample consisted of non-Treg CD4+ T cells sorted from blood. The receptor set was obtained from a human donor in good health. The CDR3 runs from the conserved cysteine through the conserved F or W. The D gene is left open where the match is weak. Expanded clones are given a class, and other clones once, few, many or no size at all.

D: .
J: TRBJ1-1
size: .
V: TRBV14
CDR3: CASSPLIAGGNTEAFF
DNA: TGTGCCAGCAGCCCCCTAATTGCCGGGGGGAACACTGAAGCTTTCTTT

D: TRBD2
J: TRBJ2-1
size: .
V: TRBV4-1
CDR3: CASSKGLAGGPRNEQFF
DNA: TGCGCCAGCAGTAAGGGACTAGCGGGGGGCCCTCGCAATGAGCAGTTCTTC

D: .
J: TRBJ2-7
size: once
V: TRBV6-5
CDR3: CASKLSISLSYEQYF
DNA: TGTGCCAGCAAACTTTCTATTTCCCTCTCCTACGAGCAGTACTTC

D: TRBD2
J: TRBJ2-7
size: .
V: TRBV7-2
CDR3: CASSPGLAHSYEQYF
DNA: TGTGCCAGCAGCCCGGGACTAGCGCATTCCTACGAGCAGTACTTC

D: .
J: TRBJ1-1
size: once
V: TRBV5-1
CDR3: CASSPVRGDNTEAFF
DNA: TGCGCCAGCAGCCCAGTGCGGGGGGATAACACTGAAGCTTTCTTT

D: .
J: TRBJ2-2
size: .
V: TRBV5-1
CDR3: CANTIGGYNTGELFF
DNA: TGCGCCAACACGATAGGGGGGTACAACACCGGGGAGCTGTTTTTT

D: TRBD2
J: TRBJ2-3
size: .
V: TRBV10-2
CDR3: CASYLPGLAGGPIRADTQYF
DNA: TGCGCCAGCTACCTGCCGGGACTAGCGGGAGGGCCGATACGTGCAGATACGCAGTATTTT

D: .
J: TRBJ2-1
size: .
V: TRBV7-2
CDR3: CASSLDGSYNEQFF
DNA: TGTGCCAGCAGCTTAGACGGGAGTTACAATGAGCAGTTCTTC

D: .
J: TRBJ1-6
size: .
V: TRBV30
CDR3: CAWSAQFGGSPLHF
DNA: TGTGCCTGGAGTGCTCAGTTTGGTGGTTCACCCCTCCACTTT

D: .
J: TRBJ2-3
size: .
V: TRBV5-1
CDR3: CASSSLPSGPSTDTQYF
DNA: TGCGCCAGCAGCTCCCTACCTTCCGGGCCCAGCACAGATACGCAGTATTTT

D: .
J: TRBJ1-3
size: .
V: TRBV6-5
CDR3: CASSYEISGNTIYF
DNA: TGTGCCAGCAGTTACGAGATCTCTGGAAACACCATATATTTT

D: TRBD2
J: TRBJ2-7
size: .
V: TRBV2
CDR3: CAGSSASSGNSYEQYF
DNA: TGTGCCGGGTCTTCAGCTTCTAGCGGGAACTCCTACGAGCAGTACTTC

D: .
J: TRBJ2-7
size: .
V: TRBV2
CDR3: CASSELRIGQNEQYF
DNA: TGTGCCAGCAGTGAATTGAGGATAGGACAGAACGAGCAGTACTTC

D: .
J: TRBJ2-5
size: .
V: TRBV5-1
CDR3: CASSGDSSGGETQYF
DNA: TGCGCCAGCAGCGGGGACTCCTCAGGTGGAGAGACCCAGTACTTC

D: TRBD2
J: TRBJ2-5
size: .
V: TRBV7-9
CDR3: CASSLGLAGETQYF
DNA: TGTGCCAGCAGCCTCGGACTAGCGGGAGAGACCCAGTACTTC

D: TRBD2
J: TRBJ2-5
size: .
V: TRBV14
CDR3: CASSQLLAGAPQYF
DNA: TGTGCCAGCAGCCAATTACTAGCGGGGGCACCCCAGTACTTC

D: .
J: TRBJ1-1
size: once
V: TRBV11-2
CDR3: CASSYMGANTEAFF
DNA: TGTGCCAGCAGCTATATGGGCGCGAACACTGAAGCTTTCTTT

D: TRBD1
J: TRBJ2-1
size: .
V: TRBV6-5
CDR3: CASSWAGGEQFF
DNA: TGTGCCAGCAGTTGGGCAGGGGGTGAGCAGTTCTTC

D: .
J: TRBJ1-6
size: .
V: TRBV6-1
CDR3: CANMDIALHF
DNA: TGTGCCAACATGGATATAGCCCTCCACTTT

D: .
J: TRBJ1-3
size: .
V: TRBV2
CDR3: CASTETEGNTIYF
DNA: TGTGCCAGCACTGAGACAGAAGGAAACACCATATATTTT

D: .
J: TRBJ1-5
size: .
V: TRBV2
CDR3: CASNGPPNQPQHF
DNA: TGTGCCAGCAACGGACCCCCCAATCAGCCCCAGCATTTT

D: TRBD2
J: TRBJ2-1
size: .
V: TRBV11-2
CDR3: CASSPGLAGGIEQFF
DNA: TGTGCCAGCAGCCCAGGACTAGCGGGAGGGATTGAGCAGTTCTTC

D: .
J: TRBJ2-5
size: once
V: TRBV19
CDR3: CASSSGDKETQYF
DNA: TGTGCCAGTAGTTCCGGGGACAAAGAGACCCAGTACTTC

D: TRBD1
J: TRBJ2-7
size: .
V: TRBV5-4
CDR3: CASSLGDRGYSYEQYF
DNA: TGTGCCAGCAGCTTGGGGGACAGGGGCTACTCCTACGAGCAGTACTTC

D: .
J: TRBJ2-3
size: .
V: TRBV19
CDR3: CASSIGGSPDTQYF
DNA: TGTGCCAGTAGTATAGGAGGGAGTCCAGATACGCAGTATTTT

D: .
J: TRBJ2-5
size: .
V: TRBV19
CDR3: CASSRGDLGTQYF
DNA: TGTGCCAGTAGTAGGGGTGACCTAGGGACCCAGTACTTC

D: TRBD1
J: TRBJ2-3
size: .
V: TRBV4-2
CDR3: CASSLDRGTDTQYF
DNA: TGTGCCAGCAGCCTGGACAGGGGAACAGATACGCAGTATTTT

D: TRBD2
J: TRBJ2-1
size: .
V: TRBV11-3
CDR3: CASSSGLAGGEQFF
DNA: TGTGCCAGCAGCTCGGGACTAGCGGGGGGCGAGCAGTTCTTC

D: .
J: TRBJ2-1
size: .
V: TRBV6-5
CDR3: CASSPVRSSYNEQFF
DNA: TGTGCCAGCAGCCCGGTTAGGAGCTCCTACAATGAGCAGTTCTTC

D: .
J: TRBJ2-2
size: .
V: TRBV5-4
CDR3: CASKRRSGELFF
DNA: TGTGCCAGCAAAAGGCGGAGCGGGGAGCTGTTTTTT

D: .
J: TRBJ1-1
size: .
V: TRBV6-6
CDR3: CASSYSTLNTEAFF
DNA: TGTGCCAGCAGTTACTCGACCCTGAACACTGAAGCTTTCTTT

D: .
J: TRBJ1-2
size: .
V: TRBV30
CDR3: CAWSSTGVGAF
DNA: TGTGCCTGGAGTTCCACAGGCGTCGGTGCCTTC

D: .
J: TRBJ1-5
size: .
V: TRBV19
CDR3: CASSIRIVGRRQPQHF
DNA: TGTGCCAGTAGTATACGAATCGTGGGACGGAGACAGCCCCAGCATTTT

D: .
J: TRBJ1-2
size: .
V: TRBV6-1
CDR3: CASSGLSANYGYTF
DNA: TGTGCCAGCAGTGGTTTGTCGGCTAACTATGGCTACACCTTC

D: .
J: TRBJ2-5
size: once
V: TRBV7-3
CDR3: CASSPDPGVPQYF
DNA: TGTGCCAGCAGCCCCGACCCGGGGGTCCCCCAGTACTTC

D: TRBD1
J: TRBJ1-3
size: .
V: TRBV10-3
CDR3: CAISGQGAPGNTIYF
DNA: TGTGCCATCAGCGGACAGGGGGCTCCTGGAAACACCATATATTTT

D: .
J: TRBJ2-1
size: .
V: TRBV6-5
CDR3: CASSLRFHTDNEQFF
DNA: TGTGCCAGCAGCCTCCGGTTTCATACGGACAATGAGCAGTTCTTC

D: .
J: TRBJ1-2
size: .
V: TRBV6-5
CDR3: CASSYFFDGNYGYTF
DNA: TGTGCCAGCAGTTACTTCTTCGACGGTAACTATGGCTACACCTTC

D: .
J: TRBJ2-2
size: .
V: TRBV4-1
CDR3: CASSQDSMAFGTGELFF
DNA: TGCGCCAGCAGCCAAGATTCGATGGCCTTTGGCACCGGGGAGCTGTTTTTT

D: .
J: TRBJ2-1
size: .
V: TRBV5-1
CDR3: CASSLDSNEQFF
DNA: TGCGCCAGCAGCCTCGACAGTAATGAGCAGTTCTTC

D: TRBD2
J: TRBJ2-3
size: .
V: TRBV5-4
CDR3: CAASRGGSTDTQYF
DNA: TGTGCCGCTTCCCGCGGGGGAAGCACAGATACGCAGTATTTT

D: .
J: TRBJ1-5
size: .
V: TRBV7-8
CDR3: CASSLDLNQPQHF
DNA: TGTGCCAGCAGCTTAGATCTTAATCAGCCCCAGCATTTT

D: .
J: TRBJ1-2
size: .
V: TRBV10-3
CDR3: CAISEGTKGYTF
DNA: TGTGCCATCAGTGAGGGAACTAAAGGCTACACCTTC